What follows are 11 T cell receptor beta chains derived from one specimen sequenced in a study of spatial heterogeneity in lung cancer. MiXCR was run by TCRdb on the 5' RACE reads, yielding one entry per CDR3 protein. The sample holds fewer than 30,000 distinct CDR3 sequences, around 6% seen once. This sample's time point: blood at routine non-recurrence follow-up after resection. TCRs were sequenced from unsorted whole RNA of tumor, nontumor lung or PBMC. The sequenced sample was PBMCs, obtained at follow-up. The receptors stem from a male donor with early-stage non-small cell lung cancer.

This clonotype was found many times. The V gene is TRBV7-2, the J gene TRBJ1-1; D unclear. CDR1 is SGHTA, CDR2 FQGNSA, per germline. The CDR3 is 15 amino acids. Trimming cost V 1 base and J 4 bases, with 13 bases left between them. CDR3 loop: CASSLVADSFTEAFF. Written as DNA, the CDR3 is TGTGCCAGCAGCTTAGTGGCAGATAGTTTCACTGAAGCTTTCTTT.

In its sample, this clonotype was seen many times. This chain links TRBV6-6 with TRBJ2-3; TRBD2 is a possible D gene (5 bases). This CDR3 region has 15 residues. From germline, CDR1 is MNHNY and CDR2 SVGAGI (reference sequence). V gave up 0 bases and J gave up 2 bases, with 9 bases separating them. The CDR3, as DNA: TGTGCCAGCAGTTACTCCGGGGTCTCCACAGATACGCAGTATTTT. Translated: CASSYSGVSTDTQYF.

This clonotype was observed at least ten times. In DNA, the CDR3 is TGTGCCAGCAGTACCATCCTCGAGGGGAATGAGCAGTTCTTC. It translates to CASSTILEGNEQFF. The V gene is TRBV6-2 or TRBV6-3, the J gene TRBJ2-1; the D gene could be TRBD1 or TRBD2 (5 bases each). The ends were cut back, 5 bases at V and 7 bases at J, with 15 bases in the middle. Germline V gene sequence: CDR1 MNHEY, CDR2 SVGEGT. This CDR3 comprises 14 residues.

This clonotype was recorded many times. This chain joins TRBV11-1 and TRBJ2-6, with D uncertain. V was trimmed by 5 bases and J by 2 bases, leaving 10 bases between them. The CDR3 runs to 15 residues. Germline-derived CDR1 and CDR2 are SGHAT and FQDESV (reference sequence). CDR3 in DNA: TGTGCCAGCAGCACCCTAGGTGCTGGGGCCAACGTCCTGACTTTC. Its protein is CASSTLGAGANVLTF.

The rearrangement uses TRBV7-9 and TRBJ2-7; 10 bases are a match to TRBD2. Looked up from germline, CDR1 is SEHNR and CDR2 is FQNEAQ (reference sequence). V trimming: 4 bases; J trimming: 12 bases; junction bases outside the gene matches: 15. CDR3 length equals 15 residues. The CDR3 DNA reads TGTGCCAGCAGCTCGCCCCTTAGGCTAGCGGGAGAGGTGTACGTC. Its protein product is CASSSPLRLAGEVYV.

V gene TRBV20-1 combines with J gene TRBJ2-2; perhaps D is TRBD1 or TRBD2 (5 bases each). The CDR3 is made up of 13 amino acids. The ends were cut back, 6 bases at V and 6 bases at J, with 14 bases in the middle. The germline V gene encodes CDR1 DFQATT and CDR2 SNEGSKA (reference sequence). The CDR3: CSAGRGEPGELFF. The CDR3 DNA follows: TGCAGTGCCGGCAGAGGGGAGCCCGGGGAGCTGTTTTTT.

A word on this clonotype: A much larger clone is a single base away; this may be a read error. This chain joins TRBV11-2 and TRBJ1-5, with a weak D call TRBD1 (6 bases). CDR3 length: 14 residues. Germline CDR1 and CDR2: SGHAT and FQNNGV. CDR3 in DNA: TGTGCCTGCAGCTCAAGCACACAGGGACAGCCCCAGCATTTT. Translated: CACSSSTQGQPQHF.

This clonotype turned up a few times. The chain is built from TRBV7-2 and TRBJ2-3; D is ambiguous. The V and J ends lost 7 bases and 3 bases respectively, with 8 bases between them. The CDR3 is made up of 12 amino acids. Per the germline V gene, CDR1 is SGHTA and CDR2 is FQGNSA. The CDR3 DNA sequence: TGTGCCAGCAAGAAGGGTACAGATACGCAGTATTTT. The encoded protein is CASKKGTDTQYF.

Ten or more counts support this clonotype. J is TRBJ2-2 and V is TRBV7-9; 10 bases map to TRBD1. Trimming cost V 5 bases and J 4 bases; bases outside gene matches: 10. The germline V gene encodes CDR1 SEHNR and CDR2 FQNEAQ (reference sequence). The CDR3 has 17 amino acids. As DNA, the CDR3 is TGTGCCAGCAGCCACCGAGGACAGGGGGGCCCCACCGGGGAGCTGTTTTTT. This sequence encodes CASSHRGQGGPTGELFF. The entire variable domain, with the rest obtained from reference TRBV7-9 and TRBJ2-2, is as follows: DTGVSQNPRHKITKRGQNVTFRCDPISEHNRLYWYRQTLGQGPEFLTYFQNEAQLEKSRLLSDRFSAERPKGSFSTLEIQRTEQGDSAMYLCASSHRGQGGPTGELFFGEGSRLTVL.

This clonotype was counted ten times or more. The chain recombines TRBV7-2 with TRBJ2-3; TRBD2 matches at 9 bases. This CDR3 contains 16 residues. Germline values: CDR1 SGHTA, CDR2 FQGNSA. Trimming cost V 3 bases and J 5 bases; bases outside gene matches: 9. The CDR3 spells CASSLGHLAGKDTQYF. The CDR3 DNA sequence: TGTGCCAGCAGCTTGGGGCATCTAGCGGGGAAAGATACGCAGTATTTT.

This clonotype was seen many times. The chain recombines TRBV18 with TRBJ1-2; 9 nucleotides line up with TRBD1. This CDR3 is 16 amino acids long. V lost 2 bases, J lost 4 bases, and 8 bases stayed unmatched. Germline V CDR1 and CDR2: KGHSH, LQKENI. The DNA of the CDR3 is TGTGCCAGCTCACCAACATTACAGGGGGCCACCTATGGCTACACCTTC. This codes for CASSPTLQGATYGYTF.